The 3 T cell receptor beta chains listed next were all sequenced from one sample in a study of blood T cells in healthy people across ages (dated by TCRdb to the mid-2010s). Libraries were constructed by 5' RACE. Sequencing was performed on an Illumina HiSeq 2500. The second PCR ran for roughly 7 to 11 cycles and used a J-beta primer mix along with a sample-barcoded 5' primer. Clones were called with MiXCR by TCRdb after fastp trimmed the public reads at Q25, and only in-frame beta chains were retained. Rows matching on CDR3 protein sequence are summarized as one entry with the most common DNA and genes. This sample holds about 540,000 distinct CDR3 sequences; around 24% were observed only once. The top ten constitute roughly 9.4% of the sample. The same sample was also studied in work on T cells of mothers and their children.

The specimen was blood. The receptors were gathered from a boy aged 10-17 years in good health.

V gene TRBV28 combines with J gene TRBJ2-5; 13 nucleotides align to TRBD2. The germline gives CDR1 MDHEN, CDR2 SYDVKM. The ends lost 4 bases at V and 1 base at J; junction bases unmatched: 9. The CDR3 is 18 amino acids. The DNA of the CDR3 is TGTGCCAGCAGTTCTACTAGCGGGAGGGCATTGATCCAAGAGACCCAGTACTTC. The encoded protein is CASSSTSGRALIQETQYF.

This clonotype turned up a few times. The CDR3 region has the DNA TGCAGTGCTAGAGACGTGAACAGGGTGGCAGTGGAGACCCAGTACTTC. Amino acids: CSARDVNRVAVETQYF. The chain couples TRBV20-1 to TRBJ2-5, with a tentative D call TRBD1 (6 bases). Germline assignment: CDR1 DFQATT and CDR2 SNEGSKA (reference sequence). The V and J ends lost 0 bases and 5 bases respectively, with 19 bases between them. The CDR3 sequence is 16 residues long.

This clonotype was seen only a few times. J is TRBJ2-5 and V is TRBV3-1; the D gene is possibly TRBD2 (6 bases). CDR1 and CDR2 (germline): LGHDT, YNNKEL (reference sequence). With 2 bases removed from V and 4 bases from J, the gap between germline ends came to 11 bases. The CDR3 spans 14 residues. The DNA of the CDR3 is TGTGCCAGCAGCCAACCGGGGGAAGCAGAGACCCAGTACTTC. Protein: CASSQPGEAETQYF.